This T cell receptor (beta chain) was observed in a study of identical twins. This clonotype came up many times. Germline V gene data show CDR1 as SGDLS and CDR2 as YYNGEE. The V and J ends lost 1 base and 7 bases, in that order; junction bases with no gene match: 7. The CDR3 consists of 17 residues. It was template switching that added a universal primer site, and there were unique molecular identifiers on the cDNA. TCRdb fed the 5' RACE reads into MiXCR, producing one record per CDR3 protein. The table shows under 500,000 distinct CDR3 sequences, with 14% occurring only once. A further study also used this sample, focusing on yellow fever vaccine responses in identical twins.

The sequence derives from a woman between 18 and 30 years old in good health. This chain connects TRBV9 to TRBJ2-2; 13 positions match TRBD2. Sequencing was done on a sample of CD4+ T cells sorted from blood. The CDR3, as DNA: TGTGCCAGCAGCGTAAACGGACTAGCGGGAGCTAGCGGGGAGCTGTTTTTT. It translates to CASSVNGLAGASGELFF.